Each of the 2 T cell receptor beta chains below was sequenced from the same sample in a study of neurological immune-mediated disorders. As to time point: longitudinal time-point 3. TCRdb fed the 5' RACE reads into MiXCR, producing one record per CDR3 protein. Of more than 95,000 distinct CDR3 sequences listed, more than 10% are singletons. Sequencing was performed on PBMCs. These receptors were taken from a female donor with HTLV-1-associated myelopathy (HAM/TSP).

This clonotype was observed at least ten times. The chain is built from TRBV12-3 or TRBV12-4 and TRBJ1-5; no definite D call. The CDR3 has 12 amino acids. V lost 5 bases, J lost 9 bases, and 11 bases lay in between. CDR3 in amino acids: CASSHSKGPQHF. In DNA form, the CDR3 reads TGTGCCAGCAGTCACTCCAAGGGGCCCCAGCATTTT.

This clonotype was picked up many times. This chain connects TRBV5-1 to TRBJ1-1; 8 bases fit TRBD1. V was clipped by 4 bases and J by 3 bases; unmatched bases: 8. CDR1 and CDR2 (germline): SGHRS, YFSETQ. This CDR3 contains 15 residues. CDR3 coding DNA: TGCGCCAGCAGCCCACTCACAGGGGGTCACACTGAAGCTTTCTTT. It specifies CASSPLTGGHTEAFF.